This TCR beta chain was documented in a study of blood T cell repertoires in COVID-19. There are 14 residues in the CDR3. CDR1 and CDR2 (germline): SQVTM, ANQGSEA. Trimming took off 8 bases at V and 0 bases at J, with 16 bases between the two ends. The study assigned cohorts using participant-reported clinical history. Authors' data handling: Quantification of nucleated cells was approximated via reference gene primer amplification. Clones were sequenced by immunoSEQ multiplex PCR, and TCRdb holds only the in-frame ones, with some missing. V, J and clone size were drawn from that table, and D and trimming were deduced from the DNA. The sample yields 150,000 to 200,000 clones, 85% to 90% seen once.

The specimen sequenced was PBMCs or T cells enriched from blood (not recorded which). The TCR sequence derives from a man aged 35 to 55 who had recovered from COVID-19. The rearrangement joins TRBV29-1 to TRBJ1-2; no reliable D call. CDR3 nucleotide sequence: TGCAGCTCTAGCTCAGGAGGTTCTAACTATGGCTACACCTTC. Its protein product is CSSSSGGSNYGYTF.